One and the same sample provided the 31 T cell receptor beta chains below, sequenced in a study of Ad26.COV2.S vaccination and SARS-CoV-2 variants. The treatment is: some 19 received Ad26.COV2.S at low or high dose, single or two shots; several received placebo; per-sample allocation not given. Sampling occurred on day 63 after the first vaccine or placebo injection. The repertoire was sequenced with immunoSEQ multiplex PCR; TCRdb's copy has only in-frame clones and lacks some. The table lists 300,000 to 400,000 clones, 80% to 90% of them singletons. Sequenced here: peripheral blood, sampled in a trial of Ad26.COV2.S vaccine versus placebo. Receptor source: a person aged 18-65 years who received the Ad26.COV2.S COVID-19 vaccine or a placebo.

The V and J genes are TRBV11-3 and TRBJ2-1; a possible D gene is TRBD2 (5 bases). The V gene's germline CDR1 is SGHNT and CDR2 YENEEA. The V end was cut by 1 base, the J end by 0 bases, with 10 bases between. This CDR3 is 16 amino acids long. DNA of the CDR3: TGTGCCAGCAGCTTAGGTCTGGGGAGCTCCTACAATGAGCAGTTCTTC. It encodes CASSLGLGSSYNEQFF.

This clone was picked up one time. This chain uses TRBV14 with TRBJ2-7, with a weak D call TRBD2 (6 bases). The CDR3 consists of 16 residues. Germline CDR1 and CDR2: SGHDN and FVKESK. With 0 bases removed from V and 1 base from J, the gap between germline ends came to 13 bases. In DNA, the CDR3 is TGTGCCAGCAGCCAAGATAGGACTACACCTTCCTACGAGCAGTACTTC. Amino acids: CASSQDRTTPSYEQYF.

The gene calls are TRBV24-1 and TRBJ1-1, with D possibly matching TRBD1 (6 bases). This CDR3 has 13 residues. Trimming removed 7 bases from V and 0 bases from J, with 8 bases in between. CDR1 is KGHDR, CDR2 SFDVKD, per germline. The CDR3 region is CATRDSLNTEAFF. The CDR3 DNA reads as TGTGCCACCAGGGACAGTTTGAACACTGAAGCTTTCTTT.

The V call is TRBV7-3, the J call TRBJ2-1, with unresolved D. Trimming pared 0 bases from V and 0 bases from J, leaving 0 bases between. The CDR3 spans 13 residues. CDR1 SGHTA and CDR2 FQGTGA come from the germline V gene. The CDR3 spells CASSLTSYNEQFF. As DNA, the CDR3 is TGTGCCAGCAGCTTAACCTCCTACAATGAGCAGTTCTTC.

This sequence joins TRBV25-1 and TRBJ2-2; possibly TRBD1 for D (5 bases). Germline V gene sequence: CDR1 MGHDK, CDR2 SYGVNS. V gave up 6 bases and J gave up 6 bases, with 11 bases separating them. The CDR3 sequence is 13 residues long. CDR3 in amino acids: CASSLGHPGELFF. CDR3 sequence (DNA): TGTGCCAGCAGCTTAGGACATCCCGGGGAGCTGTTTTTT.

The rearrangement links TRBV5-1 to TRBJ1-2; the D gene is possibly TRBD1 (6 bases). V was trimmed by 1 base and J by 7 bases, leaving 14 bases between them. The CDR3 consists of 14 residues. In germline, CDR1 is SGHRS, CDR2 YFSETQ. CDR3 in amino acids: CASSLTPGTSGYTF. The DNA of the CDR3 is TGCGCCAGCAGCTTGACCCCCGGGACATCTGGCTACACCTTC.

The gene calls are TRBV5-6 and TRBJ2-7; 8 positions match TRBD1. The CDR3 is made up of 14 amino acids. CDR1 SGHDT and CDR2 YYEEEE come from the germline V gene. Unmatched junction bases numbered 7, after V lost 0 bases and J lost 8 bases. The DNA of the CDR3 is TGTGCCAGCAGCTTGGGCAGGGGGCGCTTGCAGCAGTACTTC. It codes for CASSLGRGRLQQYF.

This chain connects TRBV3-1 (or the pseudogene TRBV3-2) to TRBJ1-4, with D tentatively TRBD1 (5 bases). Germline assignment: CDR1 LGHDT and CDR2 YNNKEL (reference sequence). V lost 1 base to trimming and J lost 0 bases, with 15 bases between them. The CDR3 contains 18 residues. CDR3 bases: TGTGCCAGCAGCCAAGGCCCCAGGGAGGTTACAACTAATGAAAAACTGTTTTTT. This encodes CASSQGPREVTTNEKLFF.

V usage is TRBV5-5 and J usage is TRBJ2-7; 8 bases match TRBD2. Per germline, CDR1 SGHKS and CDR2 YYEKEE (reference sequence). V lost 4 bases and J lost 1; bases outside the gene matches: 4. This CDR3 is 14 amino acids long. CDR3 in amino acids: CASSLSGESYEQYF. The CDR3 DNA reads TGTGCCAGCAGCCTTAGCGGGGAGTCCTACGAGCAGTACTTC.

V is TRBV6-5 and J is TRBJ2-7; D unresolved. This CDR3 is built from 14 residues. V was pared by 6 bases and J by 0 bases, with 12 bases between. The V gene's germline CDR1 is MNHEY and CDR2 SVGAGI. The CDR3 sequence is CASSSRLASYEQYF. DNA of the CDR3: TGTGCCAGCAGCAGCAGACTCGCCTCCTACGAGCAGTACTTC.

The chain is built from TRBV4-1 and TRBJ2-7, with D perhaps matching TRBD2 (5 bases). The V and J ends lost 4 bases and 2 bases respectively, with 9 bases between them. Germline CDR1 is MGHRA and CDR2 is YSYEKL. The CDR3 is made up of 13 amino acids. DNA for the CDR3: TGCGCCAGCAGCCGCGGACTCACCTACGAGCAGTACTTC. Amino acid sequence: CASSRGLTYEQYF.

This clone was found a few times. The chain links TRBV6-6 to TRBJ1-1, with 7 bases fitting TRBD1. J was trimmed by 5 bases and V by 5 bases; bases with no gene match: 11. This CDR3 has 15 residues. CDR1 MNHNY and CDR2 SVGAGI come from the germline V gene (reference sequence). CDR3 sequence reads: CASSPRGGLRTEAFF. The DNA of the CDR3 is TGTGCCAGCAGTCCCAGGGGGGGGTTGAGGACTGAAGCTTTCTTT.

This clone came up once. The chain joins TRBV7-9 to TRBJ2-2; D is undetermined. Germline-derived CDR1 and CDR2 are SEHNR and FQNEAQ (reference sequence). CDR3 length: 12 amino acids. With 5 bases removed from V and 6 bases from J, the gap between germline ends came to 7 bases. Here the CDR3 DNA reads TGTGCCAGCAGCATCGGTTCCGGGGAGCTGTTTTTT. This translates into CASSIGSGELFF. Complete variable domain (other parts from reference TRBV7-9 and TRBJ2-2): DTGVSQNPRHKITKRGQNVTFRCDPISEHNRLYWYRQTLGQGPEFLTYFQNEAQLEKSRLLSDRFSAERPKGSFSTLEIQRTEQGDSAMYLCASSIGSGELFFGEGSRLTVL.

The gene calls are TRBV25-1 and TRBJ1-1; D is perhaps TRBD1 (5 bases). This CDR3 is built from 16 residues. CDR1 is MGHDK and CDR2 is SYGVNS in the germline V gene. V was shortened by 2 bases and J by 6 bases, with 19 bases between the two germline ends. The chain's CDR3 is CASSEVGGGKGAEAFF. CDR3 sequence (DNA): TGTGCCAGCAGTGAAGTCGGGGGAGGAAAGGGTGCTGAAGCTTTCTTT.

The chain has TRBV28 and TRBJ1-2; 7 nucleotides align to TRBD1. Trimming at V came to 8 bases and at J to 7 bases, leaving 10 bases not matched to a gene. CDR1 and CDR2 from the germline V gene are MDHEN and SYDVKM. The CDR3 contains 13 residues. The CDR3 loop reads CASFRDSPTGYTF. The CDR3 nucleotides read TGTGCCAGCTTCCGGGACAGCCCGACTGGCTACACCTTC.

The rearrangement links TRBV11-2 to TRBJ1-4, with 9 positions matching TRBD1. In germline, CDR1 is SGHAT, CDR2 FQNNGV. The CDR3 is 13 amino acids. V was pared by 5 bases and J by 15 bases, with 10 bases of the junction left unmatched. CDR3 sequence: CASSPRRDRVLFF. The DNA for the CDR3 is TGTGCCAGCAGCCCACGGAGGGACAGGGTGTTGTTTTTT.

J is TRBJ2-7 and V is TRBV25-1; D is unclear. The CDR3 consists of 14 residues. Germline loops: CDR1 MGHDK, CDR2 SYGVNS. V was shortened by 2 bases and J by 7 bases, with 15 bases between the two germline ends. For the CDR3, the DNA is TGTGCCAGCAGTGAAGCTGGCAGGCGTCGGGAGCAGTACTTC. Encoded protein: CASSEAGRRREQYF.

This chain uses TRBV7-9 with TRBJ2-6; D not certain. Germline values: CDR1 SEHNR, CDR2 FQNEAQ (reference sequence). The CDR3 loop spans 17 amino acids. V was cut by 1 base and J by 0 bases, with 10 bases left in between. As DNA, the CDR3 is TGTGCCAGCAGCTTAGTTGTCCGTTTCTCTGGGGCCAACGTCCTGACTTTC. As protein: CASSLVVRFSGANVLTF.

The J gene is TRBJ2-2, the V gene TRBV30; possibly TRBD1 or TRBD2 for D (5 bases each). CDR1 and CDR2 (germline): GTSNPN, SVGIG (reference sequence). The CDR3 runs to 15 residues. V was trimmed by 2 bases and J by 2 bases, leaving 12 bases between them. The CDR3 reads CAWSIGTLNTGELFF. The CDR3 coding sequence is TGTGCCTGGAGTATAGGGACCCTAAACACCGGGGAGCTGTTTTTT. The complete variable domain, with remaining parts taken from reference TRBV30 and TRBJ2-2, reads SQTIHQWPATLVQPVGSPLSLECTVEGTSNPNLYWYRQAAGRGLQLLFYSVGIGQISSEVPQNLSASRPQDRQFILSSKKLLLSDSGFYLCAWSIGTLNTGELFFGEGSRLTVL.

The V gene is TRBV7-9, the J gene TRBJ2-7, with 10 nucleotides matching TRBD1. The CDR3 has 15 amino acids. Germline-derived CDR1 and CDR2 are SEHNR and FQNEAQ (reference sequence). The ends lost 5 bases at V and 0 bases at J; junction bases unmatched: 4. The CDR3 nucleotides are TGTGCCAGCAGCCTTAGGACAGGGGGCTCCTACGAGCAGTACTTC. Protein product: CASSLRTGGSYEQYF.

This chain links TRBV5-5 with TRBJ1-1; 10 bases fit TRBD1. CDR3 length equals 16 residues. Losses at the gene ends were 1 base for V and 0 bases for J; bases not matched to a gene: 3. Germline CDR1 and CDR2: SGHKS and YYEKEE (reference sequence). The CDR3, as DNA: TGTGCCAGCAGCTTGTTGGGACAGGGGCTGAACACTGAAGCTTTCTTT. Its translation: CASSLLGQGLNTEAFF.

This clone has a handful of counts. The chain recombines TRBV13 with TRBJ1-6; no definite D call. The V gene lost 0 bases and the J gene lost 7 bases, with 7 bases spanning the gap. There are 14 residues in the CDR3. CDR1 is PRHDT, CDR2 FYEKMQ, per germline (reference sequence). CDR3 sequence reads: CASSLGQNNSPLHF. The CDR3 nucleotides are TGTGCCAGCAGCTTAGGACAGAACAATTCACCCCTCCACTTT.

Written as DNA, the CDR3 is TGTGCCTACCCGGACAGGGGGATATATGGCTACACCTTC. It yields the protein CAYPDRGIYGYTF. The V and J genes are TRBV30 and TRBJ1-2; 10 bases line up with TRBD1. The CDR3 runs to 13 residues. Trimming cost V 7 bases and J 5 bases; bases outside gene matches: 7. Germline V lookup: CDR1 GTSNPN, CDR2 SVGIG (reference sequence).

The chain has TRBV7-9 and TRBJ2-7, with D perhaps given as TRBD1 or TRBD2 (5 bases each). This CDR3 has 13 residues. V was pared by 5 bases and J by 3 bases, with 11 bases between. Germline V CDR1 and CDR2: SEHNR, FQNEAQ (reference sequence). The DNA of the CDR3 is TGTGCCAGCAGCAGGGGACGGAGCTACGAGCAGTACTTC. Translated: CASSRGRSYEQYF.

The chain carries TRBV6-5 and TRBJ2-3; D gene unclear. Per germline, CDR1 MNHEY and CDR2 SVGAGI. V dropped 9 bases and J dropped 2 bases, with 9 bases sitting between them. The CDR3 sequence is 12 residues long. CDR3 sequence: CASRTNTDTQYF. The DNA for the CDR3 is TGTGCCAGTCGCACGAACACAGATACGCAGTATTTT.

The CDR3 loop is CASSQESSYEQYF. The CDR3 coding sequence is TGCGCCAGCAGTCAGGAGAGCTCCTACGAGCAGTACTTC. The chain links TRBV5-1 to TRBJ2-7, with D unresolved. The CDR3 is made up of 13 amino acids. V lost 5 bases, J lost 0 bases, and 9 bases lay in between. Germline CDR1 is SGHRS and CDR2 is YFSETQ.

The chain links TRBV6-1 to TRBJ1-3; 9 nucleotides match TRBD1. Germline V lookup: CDR1 MNHNS, CDR2 SASEGT. V was clipped by 7 bases and J by 2 bases; unmatched bases: 6. This CDR3 has 15 amino acids. CDR3 region: CASMGDRVAGNTIYF. As DNA, the CDR3 is TGTGCCAGCATGGGGGACAGGGTTGCTGGAAACACCATATATTTT.

J is TRBJ2-5 and V is TRBV9; no firm D call. Germline CDR1 reads SGDLS; CDR2 reads YYNGEE. The CDR3 extends over 14 amino acids. Trimming stripped 3 bases from V and 5 bases from J, with 14 bases between. The CDR3 region is CASSAGGVMETQYF. CDR3 sequence (DNA): TGTGCCAGCAGCGCGGGTGGGGTCATGGAGACCCAGTACTTC.

The chain links TRBV7-9 to TRBJ1-3, with 8 bases that match TRBD1. Per germline, CDR1 SEHNR and CDR2 FQNEAQ (reference sequence). V shed 2 bases, J shed 4 bases, and the junction held 4 bases outside the gene matches. This CDR3 has 15 amino acids. CDR3 loop: CASSLQGATGNTIYF. In nucleotides, the CDR3 is TGTGCCAGCAGCTTACAGGGGGCGACGGGAAACACCATATATTTT.

V usage is TRBV9 and J usage is TRBJ1-2, with 8 bases fitting TRBD1. CDR1 and CDR2 from the germline V gene are SGDLS and YYNGEE. V was pared by 0 bases and J by 4 bases, with 8 bases of the junction left unmatched. This CDR3 is built from 16 residues. The CDR3 loop is CASSVAPTGDGYGYTF. The CDR3 DNA is TGTGCCAGCAGCGTAGCCCCGACAGGGGATGGCTATGGCTACACCTTC.

The chain combines TRBV9 with TRBJ2-5, with TRBD2 matching over 7 bases. The V gene's germline CDR1 is SGDLS and CDR2 YYNGEE. The CDR3 covers 14 residues. With 4 bases clipped from V and 3 bases from J, the junction kept 6 bases outside the gene matches. This chain's CDR3 is CASSTTSAKETQYF. For the CDR3, the DNA is TGTGCCAGCAGCACAACTAGCGCAAAAGAGACCCAGTACTTC.